Following are 8 T cell receptor beta chains from one sample sequenced in a study of T cell responses to AZD1222 COVID-19 vaccine. The protocol was immunoSEQ multiplex PCR, while the TCRdb copy is restricted to in-frame clones and leaves out a portion. The table has 150,000 to 190,000 clones, around nine tenths seen once. The starting material was peripheral blood, obtained after recovery from COVID-19. The receptors originated from an adult who had recovered from COVID-19.

V gene TRBV11-1 combines with J gene TRBJ1-3; D gene unclear. V gave up 3 bases and J gave up 0 bases, with 12 bases separating them. CDR3 length: 16 residues. Germline values: CDR1 SGHAT, CDR2 FQDESV (reference sequence). This chain's CDR3 is CASSFGTVGSGNTIYF. The DNA of the CDR3 is TGTGCCAGCAGCTTCGGTACGGTCGGCTCTGGAAACACCATATATTTT.

V gene TRBV19 combines with J gene TRBJ1-5; 7 bases are a match to TRBD1. The CDR3 consists of 14 residues. Unmatched junction bases numbered 5, after V lost 4 bases and J lost 5 bases. CDR1 LNHDA and CDR2 SQIVND come from the germline V gene (reference sequence). In DNA form, the CDR3 reads TGTGCCAGTAGTACACAGGGGCGCTATCAGCCCCAGCATTTT. This sequence encodes CASSTQGRYQPQHF.

This clone was observed a single time. Here the CDR3 reads CASRGGWSFLETQYF. The CDR3 DNA follows: TGTGCCTCTAGAGGCGGATGGTCGTTCCTAGAGACCCAGTACTTC. The chain is built from TRBV19 and TRBJ2-5; D is ambiguous. V lost 11 bases, J lost 4 bases, and 23 bases lay in between. The CDR3 is made up of 15 amino acids. The germline gives CDR1 LNHDA, CDR2 SQIVND (reference sequence).

The rearrangement uses TRBV5-1 and TRBJ1-2; 9 positions agree with TRBD1. The V gene's germline CDR1 is SGHRS and CDR2 YFSETQ. The J segment lost 3 bases and the V segment lost 0 bases, leaving 6 bases of the junction unmatched. The CDR3 spans 16 residues. The CDR3 DNA follows: TGCGCCAGCAGCTTGGTAGGGGACAGGGTGGACTATGGCTACACCTTC. Translating gives CASSLVGDRVDYGYTF.

This clone was seen a few times. V gene TRBV7-2 combines with J gene TRBJ2-7; D possibly corresponds to TRBD1 (5 bases). CDR1 is SGHTA and CDR2 is FQGNSA in the germline V gene. This CDR3 has 16 amino acids. V gave up 0 bases and J gave up 0 bases, with 12 bases separating them. The CDR3 nucleotides read TGTGCCAGCAGCTTAGCGCCAACAGGCTTCTCCTACGAGCAGTACTTC. It encodes CASSLAPTGFSYEQYF. The full variable domain, in which reference TRBV7-2 and TRBJ2-7 provide the parts outside the CDR3, is GAGVSQSPSNKVTEKGKDVELRCDPISGHTALYWYRQSLGQGLEFLIYFQGNSAPDKSGLPSDRFSAERTGGSVSTLTIQRTQQEDSAVYLCASSLAPTGFSYEQYFGPGTRLTVT.

J is TRBJ2-7 and V is TRBV3-1 (or the pseudogene TRBV3-2), with D unclear. The V gene lost 3 bases and the J gene lost 4 bases, with 13 bases spanning the gap. Germline V gene sequence: CDR1 LGHDT, CDR2 YNNKEL (reference sequence). This CDR3 has 14 residues. The CDR3 is CASSQTPVEYEQYF. The CDR3 DNA reads as TGTGCCAGCAGCCAGACCCCGGTGGAATACGAGCAGTACTTC.

The genes are TRBV18 and TRBJ2-7; no firm D call. The germline V gene encodes CDR1 KGHSH and CDR2 LQKENI. The CDR3 runs 14 residues. The germline V and J ends were trimmed by 3 bases and 0 bases, with 9 bases remaining between them. The CDR3 nucleotides read TGTGCCAGCTCACCGGACGCAGCCTCCTACGAGCAGTACTTC. It yields the protein CASSPDAASYEQYF.

The V call is TRBV6-2 or TRBV6-3, the J call TRBJ1-1; D might be TRBD1 (6 bases). Deletions cut 5 bases from V and 5 bases from J, with 12 bases between. The CDR3 has 13 amino acids. Germline lookup yields CDR1 MNHEY and CDR2 SVGEGT. CDR3 sequence (DNA): TGTGCCAGCAGTCCGACAGGTGTAACTGAAGCTTTCTTT. It codes for CASSPTGVTEAFF.